These 28 T cell receptor beta chains share one sample of origin, sequenced in a study of blood T cell repertoires in COVID-19 (dated by TCRdb to the early 2020s). The library was generated by the immunoSEQ multiplex PCR assay. This immuneACCESS table, as held by TCRdb, lists in-frame sequences with V and J called but not all clones. Of the missing ones, under half trace to an unresolved V gene in checked studies; the others have no known cause. The table for this sample lists around 210,000 clones; over 75% of them were counted only once. Clones ranked in the top ten supply around 5.5% of the sample. Source material: peripheral blood. The source is a man aged 50 or older with COVID-19, enrolled during active disease.

The V gene is TRBV7-2, the J gene TRBJ2-3; 7 nucleotides agree with TRBD1. The CDR3 consists of 14 residues. Germline V CDR1 and CDR2: SGHTA, FQGNSA. With V trimmed by 5 bases and J by 6 bases, 8 bases remained unmatched. In DNA, the CDR3 is TGTGCCAGCAGCCCTAGACAGGGTTTGGATACGCAGTATTTT. Its translation is CASSPRQGLDTQYF.

This clone is a singleton in its sample. The rearrangement joins TRBV19 to TRBJ1-2; D is perhaps TRBD1 (6 bases). Trimming stripped 2 bases from V and 4 bases from J, with 17 bases between. The CDR3 consists of 16 residues. Germline V gene data show CDR1 as LNHDA and CDR2 as SQIVND (reference sequence). The CDR3 here is CASSITGRGQVYGYTF. CDR3 nucleotides: TGTGCCAGTAGTATAACCGGGCGGGGGCAGGTCTATGGCTACACCTTC.

This chain uses TRBV27 with TRBJ2-5, with 8 bases that match TRBD2. CDR1 is MNHEY, CDR2 SMNVEV, per germline (reference sequence). The CDR3 extends over 15 amino acids. Trimming took 6 bases from V and 5 from J; bases not matched to a gene: 11. The CDR3 is CASSRRGLETETQYF. The CDR3 DNA is TGTGCCAGCAGCCGTAGGGGACTAGAGACGGAGACCCAGTACTTC.

The V call is TRBV6-5, the J call TRBJ1-2; 7 bases align to TRBD1. The CDR3 totals 13 residues. CDR1 MNHEY and CDR2 SVGAGI come from the germline V gene. The ends lost 6 bases at V and 8 bases at J; junction bases unmatched: 9. The CDR3 spells CASSRTGPAGYTF. CDR3 DNA: TGTGCCAGCAGCAGGACAGGCCCGGCGGGCTACACCTTC.

The CDR3 region has the DNA TGTGCCAGCAGCCCAGCAGGGCGGACCTACGAGCAGTACTTC. Translation: CASSPAGRTYEQYF. The chain carries TRBV3-1 (or the pseudogene TRBV3-2) and TRBJ2-7, with D maybe TRBD1 (5 bases). The CDR3 runs to 14 residues. Germline V gene lookup returns CDR1 LGHDT and CDR2 YNNKEL (reference sequence). V was cut by 4 bases and J by 2 bases, with 12 bases left in between.

This clone was counted a single time. This sequence joins TRBV2 and TRBJ2-5; D gene uncertain. The CDR3 consists of 11 residues. Trimming shortened V by 6 bases and J by 7 bases, and 9 bases separated the two germline ends. In germline, CDR1 is SNHLY, CDR2 FYNNEI. CDR3 residues: CASRGDGTQYF. In nucleotides, the CDR3 is TGTGCCAGCAGAGGAGATGGGACCCAGTACTTC.

This clone was observed a handful of times. V is TRBV3-1 (or the pseudogene TRBV3-2) and J is TRBJ1-6; weak D call: TRBD1 (6 bases). Germline V gene data show CDR1 as LGHDT and CDR2 as YNNKEL (reference sequence). Trimming pared 6 bases from V and 5 bases from J, leaving 17 bases between. The CDR3 contains 16 residues. The CDR3 sequence: CASRPTRTANNSPLHF. DNA for the CDR3: TGTGCCAGCAGACCAACACGGACAGCGAATAATTCACCCCTCCACTTT.

This chain joins TRBV27 and TRBJ1-6; D gene unclear. The V gene's germline CDR1 is MNHEY and CDR2 SMNVEV (reference sequence). The CDR3 extends over 18 amino acids. Trimming took 2 bases from V and 7 from J, leaving 21 bases between them. In nucleotides, the CDR3 is TGTGCCAGCAGTTTAGAGCCAATTTTTCCGAATATGAATTCACCCCTCCACTTT. This codes for CASSLEPIFPNMNSPLHF.

This chain uses TRBV13 with TRBJ1-1; tentatively, D is TRBD1 (6 bases). Germline V lookup: CDR1 PRHDT, CDR2 FYEKMQ (reference sequence). The CDR3 is made up of 17 amino acids. The V end lost 1 base, the J end lost 6 bases, and 21 bases lay between the germline ends. The CDR3 region has the DNA TGTGCCAGCAGCTTAGCGACGAACGGGGGGCGTAGGGCTGAAGCTTTCTTT. It yields the protein CASSLATNGGRRAEAFF.

In this sample, this clone turned up once. V usage is TRBV5-1 and J usage is TRBJ1-2; D might be TRBD1 (6 bases). Trimming took off 0 bases at V and 4 bases at J, with 13 bases between the two ends. Germline V gives CDR1 SGHRS, CDR2 YFSETQ. This CDR3 has 15 residues. CDR3 loop: CASSLEATRGYGYTF. CDR3 nucleotides: TGCGCCAGCAGCTTGGAAGCCACCAGGGGCTATGGCTACACCTTC.

The chain joins TRBV5-5 to TRBJ1-3; D call uncertain. Per germline, CDR1 SGHKS and CDR2 YYEKEE (reference sequence). This CDR3 contains 15 residues. Between the trimmed V and J ends, which lost 3 bases and 4 bases, there was a span of 14 bases. The CDR3 DNA reads as TGTGCCAGCAGCTCTGCCCCACTGACAGGAAACACCATATATTTT. Protein product: CASSSAPLTGNTIYF. Based on the CDR3 plus reference TRBV5-5 and TRBJ1-3, the full variable domain is DAGVTQSPTHLIKTRGQQVTLRCSPISGHKSVSWYQQVLGQGPQFIFQYYEKEERGRGNFPDRFSARQFPNYSSELNVNALLLGDSALYLCASSSAPLTGNTIYFGEGSWLTVV.

As DNA, the CDR3 is TGTGCCACCAGCGCTGGACTGAGTAATTCACCCCTCCACTTT. Residues: CATSAGLSNSPLHF. The chain links TRBV24-1 to TRBJ1-6; D unclear. Germline-derived CDR1 and CDR2 are KGHDR and SFDVKD. Trimming took off 7 bases at V and 6 bases at J, with 12 bases between the two ends. The CDR3 consists of 14 residues.

V gene TRBV30 combines with J gene TRBJ2-7, with D perhaps TRBD1 (5 bases). Trimming left V 0 bases short and J 0 bases short, with 21 bases between. The germline gives CDR1 GTSNPN, CDR2 SVGIG (reference sequence). The CDR3 totals 18 residues. CDR3 region: CAWSVSLWGRNRSYEQYF. The CDR3 bases are TGTGCCTGGAGTGTATCTCTATGGGGCCGAAACCGCTCCTACGAGCAGTACTTC.

This chain uses TRBV9 with TRBJ2-2; 7 bases are shared with TRBD1. The length of the CDR3 is 14 residues. V lost 7 bases, J lost 6 bases, and 9 bases stayed unmatched. CDR1 SGDLS and CDR2 YYNGEE come from the germline V gene. CDR3 loop: CASGRQGYAGELFF. The CDR3 DNA follows: TGTGCCAGCGGACGACAGGGTTACGCCGGGGAGCTGTTTTTT.

V is TRBV9 and J is TRBJ2-3, with D perhaps matching TRBD2 (7 bases). There are 15 residues in the CDR3. The germline gives CDR1 SGDLS, CDR2 YYNGEE. V was shortened by 0 bases and J by 2 bases, with 10 bases between the two germline ends. CDR3 bases: TGTGCCAGCAGCGTAGACGGGGGGCTCACAGATACGCAGTATTTT. It yields the protein CASSVDGGLTDTQYF.

The chain has TRBV21-1 and TRBJ1-1; the D segment call TRBD1 is taken from the table without a DNA check. TRBV21-1 is a pseudogene. The CDR3 extends over 15 amino acids. The chain's CDR3 is CASSTTKGVATEAFF. The CDR3, as DNA: TGTGCCAGCAGCACAACGAAGGGGGTGGCCACTGAAGCTTTCTTT.

The chain carries TRBV7-2 and TRBJ1-6; 7 bases map to TRBD1. CDR3 length equals 17 residues. V lost 0 bases and J lost 0; bases outside the gene matches: 2. Germline CDR1 reads SGHTA; CDR2 reads FQGNSA. CDR3 coding DNA: TGTGCCAGCAGCTTAGCGGGACAGAGCTCCTATAATTCACCCCTCCACTTT. It encodes CASSLAGQSSYNSPLHF.

The chain has TRBV5-1 and TRBJ2-7, with 7 bases aligning to TRBD1. Per the germline V gene, CDR1 is SGHRS and CDR2 is YFSETQ. Losses at the gene ends were 0 bases for V and 6 bases for J; bases not matched to a gene: 12. This CDR3 has 16 residues. The CDR3 nucleotides are TGCGCCAGCAGCTTGGGGTTACAGGGGTCGACCCTCGAGCAGTACTTC. This gives the protein CASSLGLQGSTLEQYF. Drawing the rest from reference TRBV5-1 and TRBJ2-7, the complete variable domain is KAGVTQTPRYLIKTRGQQVTLSCSPISGHRSVSWYQQTPGQGLQFLFEYFSETQRNKGNFPGRFSGRQFSNSRSEMNVSTLELGDSALYLCASSLGLQGSTLEQYFGPGTRLTVT.

J is TRBJ2-2 and V is TRBV12-3 or TRBV12-4; perhaps TRBD2 as D (6 bases). The CDR3 is 11 amino acids. V lost 10 bases and J 7 bases, leaving 10 bases between the germline ends. The CDR3 sequence is CATMDYGELFF. CDR3 DNA: TGTGCCACCATGGACTACGGGGAGCTGTTTTTT.

The J gene is TRBJ2-2, the V gene TRBV19, with D uncertain. The CDR3 totals 14 residues. CDR1 and CDR2 (germline): LNHDA, SQIVND (reference sequence). V gave up 2 bases and J gave up 6 bases, with 10 bases separating them. The CDR3 loop reads CASSISLESGELFF. The CDR3, as DNA: TGTGCCAGTAGTATATCGCTAGAGTCCGGGGAGCTGTTTTTT.

This chain connects TRBV7-2 to TRBJ1-1; perhaps TRBD1 as D (6 bases). CDR1 and CDR2 (germline): SGHTA, FQGNSA. This CDR3 contains 15 residues. V was clipped by 1 base and J by 2 bases, with 11 bases between them. The CDR3, as DNA: TGTGCCAGCAGCTTAGGAGCAGGGGTAAACACTGAAGCTTTCTTT. Translated: CASSLGAGVNTEAFF. The full variable domain, in which reference TRBV7-2 and TRBJ1-1 provide the parts outside the CDR3, is GAGVSQSPSNKVTEKGKDVELRCDPISGHTALYWYRQSLGQGLEFLIYFQGNSAPDKSGLPSDRFSAERTGGSVSTLTIQRTQQEDSAVYLCASSLGAGVNTEAFFGQGTRLTVV.

V gene TRBV3-1 (or the pseudogene TRBV3-2) combines with J gene TRBJ2-1; 8 bases fit TRBD2. Germline trimming cut 3 bases from V and 7 bases from J; bases unmatched to any gene: 5. Germline V gives CDR1 LGHDT, CDR2 YNNKEL (reference sequence). CDR3 size: 14 residues. The CDR3 bases are TGTGCCAGCAGCCAGAGGACTAGCAGAAATGAGCAGTTCTTC. Translation: CASSQRTSRNEQFF.

The genes are TRBV29-1 and TRBJ2-5; no reliable D call. The CDR3 contains 13 residues. Trimming took off 0 bases at V and 5 bases at J, with 10 bases between the two ends. Looked up from germline, CDR1 is SQVTM and CDR2 is ANQGSEA. The CDR3 here is CSVEDLIGETQYF. The CDR3 DNA follows: TGCAGCGTTGAAGATCTGATCGGGGAGACCCAGTACTTC.

The chain is built from TRBV24-1 and TRBJ2-1, with 9 bases aligning to TRBD2. Unmatched junction bases numbered 9, after V lost 1 base and J lost 9 bases. This CDR3 region has 16 residues. Germline V gene sequence: CDR1 KGHDR, CDR2 SFDVKD. The CDR3, as DNA: TGTGCCACCAGTGATTTTGGCGGGGGGGCCTCCGGTGAGCAGTTCTTC. This sequence encodes CATSDFGGGASGEQFF.

This clone was observed a single time. The rearrangement uses TRBV4-3 and TRBJ1-1; 9 bases map to TRBD1. This CDR3 spans 15 amino acids. Germline V CDR1 and CDR2: LGHNA, YSLEER. The J segment lost 0 bases and the V segment lost 4 bases, leaving 3 bases of the junction unmatched. The CDR3: CASSLGQGLNTEAFF. Written as DNA, the CDR3 is TGCGCCAGCAGCCTCGGACAGGGGCTGAACACTGAAGCTTTCTTT.

The rearrangement uses TRBV7-8 and TRBJ2-1; 8 nucleotides line up with TRBD2. This CDR3 has 15 amino acids. Germline CDR1 and CDR2: SGHVS and FQNEAQ. Trimming took 6 bases from V and 7 from J; bases not matched to a gene: 11. CDR3 sequence reads: CASRPGTRGGNEQFF. As DNA, the CDR3 is TGTGCCAGCAGGCCAGGGACTCGGGGGGGGAATGAGCAGTTCTTC.

The chain joins TRBV4-1 to TRBJ2-5; perhaps TRBD2 as D (5 bases). The CDR3 is 15 amino acids. CDR1 and CDR2 from the germline V gene are MGHRA and YSYEKL. Trimming shortened V by 0 bases and J by 5 bases, and 13 bases separated the two germline ends. CDR3 nucleotide sequence: TGCGCCAGCAGCCAAGACACTTTTAGGAGGGAGACCCAGTACTTC. It translates to CASSQDTFRRETQYF.

The gene calls are TRBV5-6 and TRBJ1-2, with TRBD1 matching over 8 bases. Unmatched junction bases numbered 4, after V lost 4 bases and J lost 2 bases. The CDR3 length is 14 residues. The germline gives CDR1 SGHDT, CDR2 YYEEEE. CDR3 region: CASSLRDRNYGYTF. The DNA for the CDR3 is TGTGCCAGCAGCCTGAGGGACAGGAACTATGGCTACACCTTC. Full variable domain (rest looked up from reference TRBV5-6 and TRBJ1-2): DAGVTQSPTHLIKTRGQQVTLRCSPKSGHDTVSWYQQALGQGPQFIFQYYEEEERQRGNFPDRFSGHQFPNYSSELNVNALLLGDSALYLCASSLRDRNYGYTFGSGTRLTVV.